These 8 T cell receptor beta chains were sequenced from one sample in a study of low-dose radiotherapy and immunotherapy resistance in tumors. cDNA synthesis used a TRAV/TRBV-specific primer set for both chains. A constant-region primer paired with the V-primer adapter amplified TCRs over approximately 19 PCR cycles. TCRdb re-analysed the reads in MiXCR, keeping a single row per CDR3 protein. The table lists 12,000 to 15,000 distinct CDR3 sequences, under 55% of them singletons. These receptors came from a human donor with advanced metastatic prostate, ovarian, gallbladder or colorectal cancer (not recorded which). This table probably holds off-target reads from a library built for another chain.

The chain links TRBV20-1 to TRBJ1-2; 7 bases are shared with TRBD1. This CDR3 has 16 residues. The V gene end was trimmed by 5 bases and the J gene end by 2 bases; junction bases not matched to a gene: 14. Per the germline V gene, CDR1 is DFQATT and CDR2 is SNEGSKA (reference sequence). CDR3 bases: TGCAGTGCTGACTCCTCCTCCGGGACAGCAAACTATGGCTACACCTTC. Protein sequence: CSADSSSGTANYGYTF.

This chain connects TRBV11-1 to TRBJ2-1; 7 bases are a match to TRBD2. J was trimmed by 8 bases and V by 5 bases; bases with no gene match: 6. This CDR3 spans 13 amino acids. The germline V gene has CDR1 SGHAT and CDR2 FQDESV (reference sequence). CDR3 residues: CASSPTSLDEQFF. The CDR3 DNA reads TGTGCCAGCAGCCCGACTAGCTTAGATGAGCAGTTCTTC.

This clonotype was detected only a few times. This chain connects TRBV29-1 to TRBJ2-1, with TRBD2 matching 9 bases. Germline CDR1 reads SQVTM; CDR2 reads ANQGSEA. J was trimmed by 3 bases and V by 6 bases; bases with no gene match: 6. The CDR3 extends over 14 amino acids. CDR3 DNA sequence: TGCAGCGTGTTACCTAGCGGGATCTACAATGAGCAGTTCTTC. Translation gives CSVLPSGIYNEQFF.

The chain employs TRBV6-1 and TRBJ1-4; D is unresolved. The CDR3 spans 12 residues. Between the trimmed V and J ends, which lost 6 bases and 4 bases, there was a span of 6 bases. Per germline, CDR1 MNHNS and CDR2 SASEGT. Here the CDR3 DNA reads TGTGCCAGCAGAGAGTATAATGAAAAACTGTTTTTT. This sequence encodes CASREYNEKLFF.

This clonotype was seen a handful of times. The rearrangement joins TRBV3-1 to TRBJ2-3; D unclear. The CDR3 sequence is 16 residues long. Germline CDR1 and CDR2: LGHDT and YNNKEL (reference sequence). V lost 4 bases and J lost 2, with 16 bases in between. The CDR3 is CASSPILGDDTDTQYF. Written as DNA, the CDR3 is TGTGCCAGCAGCCCCATCCTAGGAGACGACACAGATACGCAGTATTTT.

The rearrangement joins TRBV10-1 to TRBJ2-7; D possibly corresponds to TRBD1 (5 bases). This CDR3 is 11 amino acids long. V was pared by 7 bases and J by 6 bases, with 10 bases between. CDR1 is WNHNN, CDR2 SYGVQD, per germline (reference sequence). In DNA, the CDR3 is TGCGCCAGCACCCAGGGCGGCGAGCAGTACTTC. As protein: CASTQGGEQYF.

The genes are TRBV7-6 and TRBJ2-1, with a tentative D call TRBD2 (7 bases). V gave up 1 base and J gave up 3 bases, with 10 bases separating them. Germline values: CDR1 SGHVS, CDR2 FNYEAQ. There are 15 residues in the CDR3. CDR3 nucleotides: TGTGCCAGCAGCTTAGGCGGGGGCCTCTACAATGAGCAGTTCTTC. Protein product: CASSLGGGLYNEQFF.

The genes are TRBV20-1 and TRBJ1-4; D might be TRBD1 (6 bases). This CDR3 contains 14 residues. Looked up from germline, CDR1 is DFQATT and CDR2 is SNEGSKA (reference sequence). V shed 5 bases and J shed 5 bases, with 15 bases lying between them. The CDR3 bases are TGCAGTGCTCAAGACGGGGGGCCCAATGAAAAACTGTTTTTT. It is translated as CSAQDGGPNEKLFF.